A single sample gave rise to the 17 T cell receptor beta chains below, sequenced in a study of cytomegalovirus exposure and HLA in healthy donors. PCR used 60 Vbeta primers and 13 Jbeta primers. The assay was immunoSEQ multiplex PCR, and TCRdb's table has in-frame clones only and misses some. The sample records 200,000 to 250,000 clones, over 60% being singletons. The sequenced material came from PBMCs. The origin of the receptors is a man aged 18 to 29 in good health and CMV-seronegative.

The chain recombines TRBV4-2 with TRBJ2-2; 11 bases map to TRBD2. CDR1 and CDR2 (germline): LGHNA, YNFKEQ. The CDR3 is 19 residues long. J was trimmed by 0 bases and V by 1 base; bases with no gene match: 7. CDR3 DNA: TGTGCCAGCAGCCAAGGTCTAGCGGGAGGTTTTTCGAACACCGGGGAGCTGTTTTTT. This encodes CASSQGLAGGFSNTGELFF.

The gene calls are TRBV27 and TRBJ2-5; D unresolved. CDR1 and CDR2 (germline): MNHEY, SMNVEV (reference sequence). V lost 9 bases and J 5 bases, leaving 4 bases between the germline ends. The CDR3 spans 9 residues. The CDR3 here is CASLETQYF. DNA of the CDR3: TGTGCCAGTCTGGAGACCCAGTACTTC.

V is TRBV19 and J is TRBJ2-7; D is undetermined. Trimming took 5 bases from V and 6 from J, leaving 14 bases between them. Germline V gene sequence: CDR1 LNHDA, CDR2 SQIVND (reference sequence). CDR3 length equals 13 residues. CDR3 sequence: CASSPRWLSEQYF. The CDR3, as DNA: TGTGCCAGTAGTCCCCGCTGGTTGAGCGAGCAGTACTTC.

The chain recombines TRBV7-2 with TRBJ2-7; 9 nucleotides align to TRBD1. The CDR3 is made up of 14 amino acids. Germline CDR1 reads SGHTA; CDR2 reads FQGNSA. Trimming at V came to 5 bases and at J to 1 base, leaving 3 bases not matched to a gene. The CDR3 protein is CASSQQGASYEQYF. The CDR3 DNA is TGTGCCAGCAGCCAACAGGGGGCGTCCTACGAGCAGTACTTC.

The genes are TRBV30 and TRBJ1-1, with 8 bases identical to TRBD1. This CDR3 is 11 amino acids long. CDR1 is GTSNPN and CDR2 is SVGIG in the germline V gene (reference sequence). V was clipped by 3 bases and J by 8 bases; unmatched bases: 2. The CDR3 reads CAWRDRAEAFF. CDR3 in DNA: TGTGCCTGGAGGGACAGGGCGGAAGCTTTCTTT.

The chain carries TRBV13 and TRBJ1-1, with unresolved D. The germline gives CDR1 PRHDT, CDR2 FYEKMQ (reference sequence). CDR3 length equals 14 residues. V gave up 5 bases and J gave up 11 bases, with 21 bases separating them. The CDR3 protein is CASSQGGRPPGAFF. In nucleotides, the CDR3 is TGTGCCAGCAGCCAAGGCGGCAGACCTCCCGGGGCTTTCTTT.

The chain is built from TRBV11-2 and TRBJ2-2; TRBD1 might be the D (6 bases). V was cut by 1 base and J by 3 bases, with 12 bases left in between. Looked up from germline, CDR1 is SGHAT and CDR2 is FQNNGV. CDR3 length: 16 amino acids. CDR3 protein: CASSLGVGQHTGELFF. DNA of the CDR3: TGTGCCAGCAGCTTAGGGGTAGGACAGCACACCGGGGAGCTGTTTTTT.

There are a few counts of this clone. CDR3 region: CASGQEQGRQETQYF. The DNA of the CDR3 is TGTGCCAGTGGGCAGGAGCAGGGTAGACAAGAGACCCAGTACTTC. The chain carries TRBV6-1 and TRBJ2-5, with D perhaps TRBD1 (5 bases). The V gene lost 9 bases and the J gene lost 2 bases, with 19 bases spanning the gap. The germline V gene has CDR1 MNHNS and CDR2 SASEGT. CDR3 length equals 15 residues.

The rearrangement joins TRBV28 to TRBJ2-7; D gene ambiguous. The CDR3 consists of 20 residues. The ends were cut back, 3 bases at V and 2 bases at J, with 29 bases in the middle. Germline V gene lookup returns CDR1 MDHEN and CDR2 SYDVKM. The CDR3 protein is CASSLVLWPQGGTVPYEQYF. CDR3 sequence (DNA): TGTGCCAGCAGTTTGGTTTTATGGCCCCAAGGCGGAACCGTCCCCTACGAGCAGTACTTC.

The gene calls are TRBV27 and TRBJ2-5; the match to TRBD1 covers 7 bases. The CDR3 sequence is 16 residues long. Germline CDR1 reads MNHEY; CDR2 reads SMNVEV (reference sequence). Trimming took 5 bases from V and 3 from J; bases not matched to a gene: 12. In nucleotides, the CDR3 is TGTGCCAGCAGTCCCAGCCTTTCTACAGGGGAAGAGACCCAGTACTTC. Translating gives CASSPSLSTGEETQYF.

This clone was counted only a few times. CDR3 DNA sequence: TGTGCCAGTAGTACCGCCGGGGGGGCTGGGGCCAACGTCCTGACTTTC. Translation: CASSTAGGAGANVLTF. This chain uses TRBV19 with TRBJ2-6; TRBD2 matches at 8 bases. The CDR3 has 16 amino acids. V was clipped by 4 bases and J by 2 bases; unmatched bases: 4. The germline CDR1 and CDR2 sequences are LNHDA and SQIVND (reference sequence).

A word on this clone: The identical CDR3 is also encoded by other nucleotide sequences in the sample. This sequence joins TRBV19 and TRBJ1-2, with D possibly TRBD1 on 5 matching bases. The CDR3 is made up of 11 amino acids. Germline CDR1 is LNHDA and CDR2 is SQIVND (reference sequence). The V end was cut by 7 bases, the J end by 6 bases, with 9 bases between. This CDR3 is CASIGGDGYTF. The CDR3 DNA reads TGTGCCAGTATTGGGGGGGATGGCTACACCTTC.

V usage is TRBV27 and J usage is TRBJ1-2; maybe TRBD1 (5 bases). Trimming left V 2 bases short and J 0 bases short, with 10 bases between. In germline, CDR1 is MNHEY, CDR2 SMNVEV (reference sequence). The CDR3 loop spans 15 amino acids. The CDR3 DNA follows: TGTGCCAGCAGTTTAGGTACAGGAGCTAACTATGGCTACACCTTC. Its protein is CASSLGTGANYGYTF.

The J gene is TRBJ1-2, the V gene TRBV25-1, with no clear D. Germline-derived CDR1 and CDR2 are MGHDK and SYGVNS. The V gene lost 2 bases and the J gene lost 8 bases, with 6 bases spanning the gap. CDR3 length: 11 residues. CDR3 sequence: CASSEPQGYTF. The DNA of the CDR3 is TGTGCCAGCAGTGAACCTCAGGGCTACACCTTC.

The gene calls are TRBV19 and TRBJ2-1; 8 bases agree with TRBD1. V lost 1 base to trimming and J lost 5 bases; unmatched junction nucleotides: 4. Germline V gives CDR1 LNHDA, CDR2 SQIVND (reference sequence). The CDR3 runs 15 residues. CDR3 coding DNA: TGTGCCAGTAGTATAGGACAGGGGACCCACAATGAGCAGTTCTTC. It encodes CASSIGQGTHNEQFF. Together with reference TRBV19 and TRBJ2-1, the CDR3 gives the full variable domain: DGGITQSPKYLFRKEGQNVTLSCEQNLNHDAMYWYRQDPGQGLRLIYYSQIVNDFQKGDIAEGYSVSREKKESFPLTVTSAQKNPTAFYLCASSIGQGTHNEQFFGPGTRLTVL.

This clone appeared a single time. The CDR3 DNA sequence: TGTGCCAGCAGCTTAGGGGCAGGGAAATCTCGTGGGCAGTACTTC. This gives the protein CASSLGAGKSRGQYF. V gene TRBV11-2 combines with J gene TRBJ2-7, with a weak D call TRBD1 (5 bases). V lost 1 base, J lost 9 bases, and 19 bases lay in between. CDR3 length: 15 residues. From germline, CDR1 is SGHAT and CDR2 FQNNGV.

The rearrangement joins TRBV6-5 to TRBJ2-7; D perhaps matches TRBD2 (9 bases). Germline V gives CDR1 MNHEY, CDR2 SVGAGI. This CDR3 contains 15 residues. V was trimmed by 6 bases and J by 5 bases, leaving 20 bases between them. The CDR3: CASSDRGLAFHEQYF. CDR3 bases: TGTGCCAGCAGCGACAGGGGACTAGCTTTCCACGAGCAGTACTTC.